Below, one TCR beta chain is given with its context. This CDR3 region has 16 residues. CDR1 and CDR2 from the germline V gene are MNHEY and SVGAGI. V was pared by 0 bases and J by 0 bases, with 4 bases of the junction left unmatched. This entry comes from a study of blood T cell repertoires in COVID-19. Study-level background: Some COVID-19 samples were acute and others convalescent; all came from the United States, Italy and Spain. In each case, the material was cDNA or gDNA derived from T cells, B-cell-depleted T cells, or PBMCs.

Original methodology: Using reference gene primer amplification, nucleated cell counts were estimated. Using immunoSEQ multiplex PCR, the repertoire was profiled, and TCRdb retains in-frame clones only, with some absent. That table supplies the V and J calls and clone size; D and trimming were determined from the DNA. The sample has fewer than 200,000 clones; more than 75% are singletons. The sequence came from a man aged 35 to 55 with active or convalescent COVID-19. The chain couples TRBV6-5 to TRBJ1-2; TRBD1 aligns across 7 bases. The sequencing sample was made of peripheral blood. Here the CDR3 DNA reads TGTGCCAGCAGTTACTCGACAGGGACTTCTAACTATGGCTACACCTTC. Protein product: CASSYSTGTSNYGYTF.